The table lists the clone carrying this TCR beta chain with many counts. After removal of 8 bases from V and 12 bases from J, the junction contained 12 bases not matched to a gene. The CDR3 spans 12 residues. Each CDR3 protein gets one entry after TCRdb re-called the 5' RACE reads with MiXCR. Seen here are about 360,000 distinct CDR3 sequences, approximately 15% observed once, and the top ten hold around 22%. These data originate in a study of T-cell memory formation after mild COVID-19. V and J are TRBV12-3 or TRBV12-4 and TRBJ2-7; 8 nucleotides align to TRBD1. The sample was PBMCs or a T cell subset sorted from them (not recorded which). The source is a man younger than 35 who had mild COVID-19 (a few samples of this study predate the infection). Cell type and time point are not known. The CDR3 reads CASGWTGMNWYF. In nucleotides, the CDR3 is TGTGCCAGCGGGTGGACAGGGATGAATTGGTACTTC.